A single sample gave rise to the 32 T cell receptor beta chains below, sequenced in a study of PD-L1 blockade in urothelial cancer. Some clones are missing from TCRdb's copy, which holds only in-frame ones; the method was immunoSEQ multiplex PCR. This sample has about 24,000 clones, with around nine tenths found just once. The sequences come from PBMCs, collected around atezolizumab (anti-PD-L1) treatment. The source is a man aged 45-65 years with urothelial cancer.

The rearrangement uses TRBV6-5 and TRBJ2-5; TRBD2 matches 7 bases. With 4 bases clipped from V and 3 bases from J, the junction kept 8 bases outside the gene matches. CDR1 is MNHEY and CDR2 is SVGAGI in the germline V gene. The CDR3 is 15 amino acids. CDR3: CASSSRGLVEETQYF. The CDR3, as DNA: TGTGCCAGCAGTTCTCGAGGACTAGTTGAAGAGACCCAGTACTTC.

This clone was observed a single time. This chain links TRBV7-6 with TRBJ2-3; no firm D call. The V gene's germline CDR1 is SGHVS and CDR2 FNYEAQ. V lost 4 bases and J lost 5, with 7 bases in between. The CDR3 sequence is 12 residues long. The CDR3 loop is CASSSTGDTQYF. In DNA, the CDR3 is TGTGCCAGCAGCTCGACGGGAGATACGCAGTATTTT.

This chain links TRBV12-5 with TRBJ2-7; 12 nucleotides align to TRBD2. Germline V lookup: CDR1 LGHNT, CDR2 FRNRAP. CDR3 size: 19 residues. V was pared by 0 bases and J by 2 bases, with 11 bases of the junction left unmatched. The CDR3 here is CASGLVPPGLAGATYEQYF. The CDR3 bases are TGTGCTAGTGGTTTGGTCCCCCCGGGACTAGCGGGCGCAACCTACGAGCAGTACTTC.

This sequence joins TRBV30 and TRBJ1-4; 11 nucleotides line up with TRBD1. The CDR3 covers 15 residues. CDR1 GTSNPN and CDR2 SVGIG come from the germline V gene (reference sequence). After removal of 2 bases from V and 8 bases from J, the junction contained 7 bases not matched to a gene. The CDR3 here is CAWSLRTGGREKLFF. Written as DNA, the CDR3 is TGTGCCTGGAGTTTGCGGACAGGGGGCCGGGAAAAACTGTTTTTT.

The rearrangement uses TRBV5-6 and TRBJ1-5, with TRBD1 matching 8 bases. CDR1 and CDR2 from the germline V gene are SGHDT and YYEEEE. After removal of 0 bases from V and 6 bases from J, the junction contained 8 bases not matched to a gene. The CDR3 length is 16 residues. For the CDR3, the DNA is TGTGCCAGCAGCTTGGGAGCCGGACAGGGTCTTCAGCCCCAGCATTTT. It codes for CASSLGAGQGLQPQHF.

The chain combines TRBV7-8 with TRBJ1-4; TRBD1 matches 10 bases. With V trimmed by 5 bases and J by 14 bases, 14 bases remained unmatched. In germline, CDR1 is SGHVS, CDR2 FQNEAQ. The length of the CDR3 is 15 residues. CDR3 loop: CASSSPGQGFGRLFF. The CDR3 DNA reads TGTGCCAGCAGCAGTCCGGGACAGGGGTTTGGGCGGCTGTTTTTT. The full variable domain, rest sourced from reference TRBV7-8 and TRBJ1-4, is GAGVSQSPRYKVAKRGQDVALRCDPISGHVSLFWYQQALGQGPEFLTYFQNEAQLDKSGLPSDRFFAERPEGSVSTLKIQRTQQEDSAVYLCASSSPGQGFGRLFFGSGTQLSVL.

V usage is TRBV11-2 and J usage is TRBJ2-2; D is ambiguous. This CDR3 region has 16 residues. The germline V gene encodes CDR1 SGHAT and CDR2 FQNNGV. Between the trimmed V and J ends, which lost 5 bases and 2 bases, there was a span of 15 bases. CDR3 amino acids: CASSPIYTFNTGELFF. The CDR3 coding sequence is TGTGCCAGCAGCCCCATATATACTTTTAACACCGGGGAGCTGTTTTTT.

This sequence joins TRBV18 and TRBJ1-2, with a tentative D call TRBD1 (5 bases). Germline V gene lookup returns CDR1 KGHSH and CDR2 LQKENI. The ends were cut back, 5 bases at V and 4 bases at J, with 14 bases in the middle. CDR3 length equals 14 residues. The CDR3, as DNA: TGTGCCAGCTCAGGTTTTGAGACAGCCTATGGCTACACCTTC. Translated: CASSGFETAYGYTF.

This rearrangement joins TRBV11-2 to TRBJ1-2; 9 nucleotides agree with TRBD1. Germline CDR1 SGHAT, CDR2 FQNNGV. The V and J ends lost 5 bases and 5 bases, in that order; junction bases with no gene match: 9. This CDR3 has 15 amino acids. CDR3 amino acids: CASSPRDRAGYGYTF. In DNA form, the CDR3 reads TGTGCCAGCAGCCCCCGGGACAGGGCGGGGTATGGCTACACCTTC.

The chain carries TRBV27 and TRBJ1-4; D is unresolved. CDR3 length: 12 residues. In germline, CDR1 is MNHEY, CDR2 SMNVEV (reference sequence). The V end was cut by 3 bases, the J end by 7 bases, with 6 bases between. This chain's CDR3 is CASSFGGEKLFF. The CDR3, as DNA: TGTGCCAGCAGTTTCGGTGGTGAAAAACTGTTTTTT.

The chain has TRBV28 and TRBJ2-3; D not resolved. There are 13 residues in the CDR3. CDR1 is MDHEN and CDR2 is SYDVKM in the germline V gene. V was cut by 5 bases and J by 2 bases, with 8 bases left in between. The CDR3 region is CASSADSTDTQYF. The CDR3 nucleotides read TGTGCCAGCAGTGCCGACTCCACAGATACGCAGTATTTT.

The chain is built from TRBV27 and TRBJ2-3, with D maybe TRBD2 (7 bases). With 3 bases removed from V and 1 base from J, the gap between germline ends came to 11 bases. The CDR3 covers 15 residues. Germline CDR1 is MNHEY and CDR2 is SMNVEV (reference sequence). The CDR3 is CASSFEGGGTDTQYF. CDR3 DNA: TGTGCCAGCAGTTTTGAGGGGGGGGGCACAGATACGCAGTATTTT.

The gene calls are TRBV28 and TRBJ1-5; 7 bases align to TRBD1. This CDR3 has 13 amino acids. Germline-derived CDR1 and CDR2 are MDHEN and SYDVKM. Trimming cost V 6 bases and J 5 bases; bases outside gene matches: 4. CDR3 coding DNA: TGTGCCAGCAGCTGGGGGACAGATCAGCCCCAGCATTTT. Protein sequence: CASSWGTDQPQHF.

The rearrangement joins TRBV6-5 to TRBJ2-3; D is uncertain. Per germline, CDR1 MNHEY and CDR2 SVGAGI. The CDR3 is made up of 13 amino acids. The V and J ends lost 7 bases and 3 bases respectively, with 11 bases between them. This CDR3 is CASKSPGTDTQYF. The CDR3 DNA sequence: TGTGCCAGCAAGAGCCCAGGAACAGATACGCAGTATTTT.

The DNA for the CDR3 is TGTGCCAGCTCACCTGTAGGGTCTAGCTCAGAGACCCAGTACTTC. This translates into CASSPVGSSSETQYF. The J gene is TRBJ2-5, the V gene TRBV18; possibly TRBD2 for D (5 bases). Germline V gene sequence: CDR1 KGHSH, CDR2 LQKENI. V lost 3 bases and J 4 bases, leaving 15 bases between the germline ends. CDR3 length: 15 amino acids.

On this clone itself: The junction does not match germline at one end; this may be a read error. The chain employs TRBV7-7 and TRBJ2-3; D not certain. Germline values: CDR1 SSHAT, CDR2 FNYEAQ (reference sequence). The CDR3 runs 14 residues. The CDR3 sequence: CASSSSLGTDTQYF. The CDR3 coding sequence is TGTGCTAGCAGCTCCAGTTTGGGCACAGATACGCAGTATTTT.

This clone was observed a few times. The chain uses TRBV25-1 and TRBJ2-1, with 8 bases identical to TRBD1. This CDR3 has 14 amino acids. V shed 2 bases and J 10 bases; nucleotides not matched to a gene: 7. Looked up from germline, CDR1 is MGHDK and CDR2 is SYGVNS. Here the CDR3 reads CASSEEAGGREQFF. DNA of the CDR3: TGTGCCAGCAGTGAAGAGGCAGGGGGCAGGGAGCAGTTCTTC.

V usage is TRBV10-2 and J usage is TRBJ1-6; D perhaps matches TRBD1 (6 bases). The CDR3 length is 15 residues. Per germline, CDR1 WSHSY and CDR2 SAAADI. The germline V and J ends were trimmed by 8 bases and 0 bases, with 11 bases remaining between them. The DNA of the CDR3 is TGCGCCAGCCTAGGGGGAAGCTCCTATAATTCACCCCTCCACTTT. Amino acid sequence: CASLGGSSYNSPLHF.

V is TRBV18 and J is TRBJ2-7; D not resolved. The CDR3 covers 16 residues. The germline V gene has CDR1 KGHSH and CDR2 LQKENI. With 2 bases removed from V and 0 bases from J, the gap between germline ends came to 14 bases. The CDR3 DNA is TGTGCCAGCTCACCAGGAGAGGTCCAAAGCTCCTACGAGCAGTACTTC. Translating it yields CASSPGEVQSSYEQYF. Full variable domain (outside the CDR3, taken from reference TRBV18 and TRBJ2-7): NAGVMQNPRHLVRRRGQEARLRCSPMKGHSHVYWYRQLPEEGLKFMVYLQKENIIDESGMPKERFSAEFPKEGPSILRIQQVVRGDSAAYFCASSPGEVQSSYEQYFGPGTRLTVT.

V gene TRBV10-3 combines with J gene TRBJ2-2, with 8 bases fitting TRBD1. Germline V CDR1 and CDR2: ENHRY, SYGVKD. V lost 8 bases to trimming and J lost 3 bases; unmatched junction nucleotides: 5. This CDR3 is 14 amino acids long. The CDR3 region has the DNA TGTGCCATCCGGGGACAGGCGGACACCGGGGAGCTGTTTTTT. Protein: CAIRGQADTGELFF.

The chain is built from TRBV11-2 and TRBJ1-3; TRBD1 matches 9 bases. The germline V gene has CDR1 SGHAT and CDR2 FQNNGV. The CDR3 length is 14 residues. J lost 4 bases, V lost 5 bases, and 3 bases had no gene match. Written as DNA, the CDR3 is TGTGCCAGCAGCCACAGGGGGCGCGGAAACACCATATATTTT. Protein sequence: CASSHRGRGNTIYF.

The chain has TRBV19 and TRBJ1-3; 7 bases map to TRBD1. The germline V gene has CDR1 LNHDA and CDR2 SQIVND (reference sequence). The J segment lost 2 bases and the V segment lost 10 bases, leaving 8 bases of the junction unmatched. The CDR3 covers 14 residues. This chain's CDR3 is CATKTGFAGNTIYF. DNA of the CDR3: TGTGCCACCAAGACAGGGTTTGCTGGAAACACCATATATTTT.

V and J are TRBV10-3 and TRBJ2-7; a possible D gene is TRBD1 (5 bases). The CDR3 spans 15 residues. V dropped 4 bases and J dropped 3 bases, with 16 bases sitting between them. CDR1 is ENHRY, CDR2 SYGVKD, per germline. CDR3 sequence reads: CAISGGEVARYEQYF. In DNA, the CDR3 is TGTGCCATCAGTGGGGGCGAGGTGGCCCGCTACGAGCAGTACTTC.

The gene calls are TRBV2 and TRBJ2-7; TRBD2 agrees at 11 bases. There are 12 residues in the CDR3. From germline, CDR1 is SNHLY and CDR2 FYNNEI. With V trimmed by 6 bases and J by 7 bases, 2 bases remained unmatched. CDR3 in amino acids: CASRRLAGEQYF. CDR3 bases: TGTGCCAGCAGGCGACTAGCGGGAGAGCAGTACTTC. Supplemented by reference TRBV2 and TRBJ2-7, the full variable domain reads EPEVTQTPSHQVTQMGQEVILRCVPISNHLYFYWYRQILGQKVEFLVSFYNNEISEKSEIFDDQFSVERPDGSNFTLKIRSTKLEDSAMYFCASRRLAGEQYFGPGTRLTVT.

This chain uses TRBV9 with TRBJ2-3, with a weak D call TRBD2 (6 bases). V lost 4 bases to trimming and J lost 3 bases, with 12 bases between them. The CDR3 is made up of 14 amino acids. Germline assignment: CDR1 SGDLS and CDR2 YYNGEE. DNA of the CDR3: TGTGCCAGCAGCCCCCAGGAGGGAACAGATACGCAGTATTTT. This sequence encodes CASSPQEGTDTQYF.

The V and J genes are TRBV5-1 and TRBJ2-6; D possibly corresponds to TRBD2 (5 bases). The V gene lost 0 bases and the J gene lost 2 bases, with 9 bases spanning the gap. CDR1 and CDR2 (germline): SGHRS, YFSETQ. The CDR3 consists of 16 residues. Here the CDR3 DNA reads TGCGCCAGCAGCTTGGCGTTGACTACTGGGGCCAACGTCCTGACTTTC. This gives the protein CASSLALTTGANVLTF.

The chain recombines TRBV9 with TRBJ2-5, with TRBD2 matching 9 bases. This CDR3 is 15 amino acids long. The V gene end was trimmed by 3 bases and the J gene end by 12 bases; junction bases not matched to a gene: 15. CDR1 and CDR2 from the germline V gene are SGDLS and YYNGEE. CDR3 residues: CASSAPWREGNKKYF. As DNA, the CDR3 is TGTGCCAGCAGCGCCCCCTGGCGGGAGGGAAACAAAAAGTACTTC.

This clone showed up just a few times. The chain couples TRBV5-1 to TRBJ1-1, with 7 bases identical to TRBD1. CDR1 is SGHRS and CDR2 is YFSETQ in the germline V gene. V trimming: 2 bases; J trimming: 3 bases; junction bases outside the gene matches: 1. The CDR3 length is 13 residues. In nucleotides, the CDR3 is TGCGCCAGCAGCTTCGACAGGGACACTGAAGCTTTCTTT. Translated: CASSFDRDTEAFF.

The CDR3 protein is CASSLLTGANTEAFF. The CDR3 DNA is TGTGCCAGCAGCCTACTCACAGGGGCGAACACTGAAGCTTTCTTT. The V call is TRBV6-5, the J call TRBJ1-1, with 7 bases identical to TRBD1. The CDR3 is 15 amino acids. Germline trimming cut 6 bases from V and 1 base from J; bases unmatched to any gene: 8. Germline lookup yields CDR1 MNHEY and CDR2 SVGAGI.

The chain is built from TRBV5-6 and TRBJ1-2, with unresolved D. The CDR3 is 16 residues long. Trimming pared 4 bases from V and 4 bases from J, leaving 20 bases between. Germline-derived CDR1 and CDR2 are SGHDT and YYEEEE. In DNA form, the CDR3 reads TGTGCCAGCAGCCATATGTACCCCGGAGGACGCTATGGCTACACCTTC. This codes for CASSHMYPGGRYGYTF.

The CDR3 spells CASSQGGGQVGYEQYF. DNA of the CDR3: TGCGCCAGCAGCCAAGGGGGCGGACAGGTTGGCTACGAGCAGTACTTC. The chain links TRBV4-1 to TRBJ2-7; 7 positions match TRBD1. Germline-derived CDR1 and CDR2 are MGHRA and YSYEKL. This CDR3 is built from 16 residues. Losses at the gene ends were 1 base for V and 3 bases for J; bases not matched to a gene: 9.

This clone was recorded a few times. V and J are TRBV7-2 and TRBJ1-1; D may be TRBD1 (5 bases). V was pared by 5 bases and J by 5 bases, with 12 bases between. Germline assignment: CDR1 SGHTA and CDR2 FQGNSA. The CDR3 consists of 13 residues. The CDR3 sequence: CASSPIAGTEAFF. The CDR3 DNA reads as TGTGCCAGCAGCCCGATCGCAGGGACTGAAGCTTTCTTT.